Below are 10 T cell receptor beta chains sequenced from a single sample in a study of shared clonotypes between healthy human individuals. Data came from immunoSEQ multiplex PCR; TCRdb stores just in-frame clones and leaves some out. The table has 2 million to 2.5 million clones, roughly 93% seen once; the top ten hold about 0.39%. Material for sequencing was naive CD4+ T cells from PBMCs. Subset indicated: CD45RA+ positively selected. These receptors were collected from a young man in good health. Some clones in this sample may be carry-over from other donors' samples.

The chain couples TRBV2 to TRBJ2-1, with TRBD1 matching 9 bases. V trimming: 8 bases; J trimming: 5 bases; junction bases outside the gene matches: 10. The CDR3 contains 15 residues. Germline values: CDR1 SNHLY, CDR2 FYNNEI. CDR3 coding DNA: TGTGCCAGCCCCTCCCCGGGACAGGGAAACAATGAGCAGTTCTTC. Encoded protein: CASPSPGQGNNEQFF.

J is TRBJ2-1 and V is TRBV9, with a weak D call TRBD2 (5 bases). CDR1 is SGDLS and CDR2 is YYNGEE in the germline V gene. There are 12 residues in the CDR3. Trimming pared 1 base from V and 9 bases from J, leaving 8 bases between. DNA of the CDR3: TGTGCCAGCAGCGTATCCACTAGTGAGCAGTTCTTC. Translation: CASSVSTSEQFF.

J is TRBJ1-4 and V is TRBV28, with D possibly being TRBD1 (6 bases). Germline V gene lookup returns CDR1 MDHEN and CDR2 SYDVKM. The CDR3 length is 16 residues. The V and J ends lost 2 bases and 10 bases respectively, with 20 bases between them. CDR3 amino acids: CASSLGGAGDYGKLFF. The CDR3 coding sequence is TGTGCCAGCAGTTTAGGGGGGGCTGGCGATTATGGAAAACTGTTTTTT. Complete variable domain (other parts from reference TRBV28 and TRBJ1-4): DVKVTQSSRYLVKRTGEKVFLECVQDMDHENMFWYRQDPGLGLRLIYFSYDVKMKEKGDIPEGYSVSREKKERFSLILESASTNQTSMYLCASSLGGAGDYGKLFFGSGTQLSVL.

The chain links TRBV18 to TRBJ2-5, with unresolved D. The ends were cut back, 4 bases at V and 5 bases at J, with 17 bases in the middle. CDR1 and CDR2 from the germline V gene are KGHSH and LQKENI. This CDR3 comprises 15 residues. This CDR3 is CASSLLRTLGETQYF. DNA for the CDR3: TGTGCCAGCTCACTACTCAGGACCCTGGGGGAGACCCAGTACTTC.

V usage is TRBV19 and J usage is TRBJ2-2, with 11 bases lining up with TRBD1. The V segment lost 5 bases and the J segment 2 bases; nucleotides outside the gene matches: 1. Per germline, CDR1 LNHDA and CDR2 SQIVND (reference sequence). CDR3 length: 15 amino acids. The DNA for the CDR3 is TGTGCCAGTAGTTGGACAGGGGGCAACACCGGGGAGCTGTTTTTT. Translating gives CASSWTGGNTGELFF. Drawing the rest from reference TRBV19 and TRBJ2-2, the complete variable domain is DGGITQSPKYLFRKEGQNVTLSCEQNLNHDAMYWYRQDPGQGLRLIYYSQIVNDFQKGDIAEGYSVSREKKESFPLTVTSAQKNPTAFYLCASSWTGGNTGELFFGEGSRLTVL.

V and J are TRBV18 and TRBJ1-3; D unclear. This CDR3 is built from 14 residues. CDR1 KGHSH and CDR2 LQKENI come from the germline V gene. With 6 bases removed from V and 4 bases from J, the gap between germline ends came to 13 bases. Written as DNA, the CDR3 is TGTGCCAGCTCGCGGACGGAGCAGGGAAACACCATATATTTT. Translation gives CASSRTEQGNTIYF.

The chain has TRBV6-5 and TRBJ2-3, with D perhaps matching TRBD2 (6 bases). Germline CDR1 reads MNHEY; CDR2 reads SVGAGI. The CDR3 totals 15 residues. With 5 bases removed from V and 5 bases from J, the gap between germline ends came to 17 bases. In DNA form, the CDR3 reads TGTGCCAGCAGTGGGACTCGCCCGTATAAAGATACGCAGTATTTT. Residues: CASSGTRPYKDTQYF.

The gene calls are TRBV14 and TRBJ2-1, with TRBD1 matching over 7 bases. This CDR3 contains 13 residues. The J segment lost 16 bases and the V segment lost 4 bases, leaving 13 bases of the junction unmatched. Germline CDR1 SGHDN, CDR2 FVKESK. CDR3 bases: TGTGCCAGCAGCCCGAACCGGGACAGTTGGCCCTTCTTC. Amino acid sequence: CASSPNRDSWPFF.

The chain carries TRBV6-4 and TRBJ1-1, with a tentative D call TRBD1 (6 bases). CDR1 is MRHNA and CDR2 is SNTAGT in the germline V gene. Trimming pared 2 bases from V and 1 base from J, leaving 17 bases between. This CDR3 contains 17 residues. CDR3 bases: TGTGCCAGCAGTGACCAACCCGCCGGGACACCGAACACTGAAGCTTTCTTT. This codes for CASSDQPAGTPNTEAFF.

The V gene is TRBV28, the J gene TRBJ1-1, with 10 bases identical to TRBD1. Germline V gives CDR1 MDHEN, CDR2 SYDVKM. This CDR3 region has 15 residues. V lost 5 bases and J lost 2; bases outside the gene matches: 5. CDR3 sequence: CASSTRQGANTEAFF. The CDR3 DNA follows: TGTGCCAGCAGTACCCGACAGGGGGCTAACACTGAAGCTTTCTTT.